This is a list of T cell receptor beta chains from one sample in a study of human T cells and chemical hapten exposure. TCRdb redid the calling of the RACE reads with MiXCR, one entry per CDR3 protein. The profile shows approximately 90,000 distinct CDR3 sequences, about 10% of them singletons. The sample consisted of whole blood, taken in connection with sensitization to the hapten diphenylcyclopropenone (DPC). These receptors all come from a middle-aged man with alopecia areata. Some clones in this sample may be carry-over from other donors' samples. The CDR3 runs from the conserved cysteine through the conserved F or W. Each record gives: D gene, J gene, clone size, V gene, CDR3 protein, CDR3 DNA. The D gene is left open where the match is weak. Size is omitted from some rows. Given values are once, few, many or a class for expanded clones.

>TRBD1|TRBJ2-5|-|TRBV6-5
CASSPTGAQETQYF
TGTGCCAGCAGCCCTACAGGGGCCCAAGAGACCCAGTACTTC
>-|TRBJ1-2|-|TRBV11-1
CASSGRQLYGYTF
TGTGCCAGCAGCGGGCGACAGCTCTATGGCTACACCTTC
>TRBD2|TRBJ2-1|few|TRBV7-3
CASSSASGIYNEQFF
TGTGCCAGCAGCTCGGCTAGCGGGATCTACAATGAGCAGTTCTTC
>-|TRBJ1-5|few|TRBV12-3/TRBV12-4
CASSLVLANQPQHF
TGTGCCAGCAGTTTGGTACTGGCTAATCAGCCCCAGCATTTT
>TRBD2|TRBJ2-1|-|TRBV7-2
CASSLASGTSHEQFF
TGTGCCAGCAGCTTAGCTAGCGGGACTTCTCATGAGCAGTTCTTC
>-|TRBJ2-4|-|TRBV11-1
CASSFGRGMENIQYF
TGTGCCAGCAGCTTTGGCAGGGGTATGGAAAACATTCAGTACTTC
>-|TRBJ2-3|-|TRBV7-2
CASSVGGGRGYTDTQYF
TGTGCCAGCAGCGTGGGCGGCGGACGAGGGTACACAGATACGCAGTATTTT
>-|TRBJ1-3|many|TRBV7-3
CASSSGGSGNTIYF
TGTGCCAGCAGCTCGGGGGGGTCTGGAAACACCATATATTTT
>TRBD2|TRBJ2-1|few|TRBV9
CASSRTSGSVSYNEQFF
TGTGCCAGCTCTCGGACTAGCGGGAGTGTCTCCTACAATGAGCAGTTCTTC
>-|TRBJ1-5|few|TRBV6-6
CASSQGQRNQPQHF
TGTGCCAGCAGCCAAGGACAGCGCAATCAGCCCCAGCATTTT
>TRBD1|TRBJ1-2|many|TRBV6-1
CASSPLTGTRGYTF
TGTGCCAGCAGTCCTCTGACAGGGACGCGCGGCTACACCTTC
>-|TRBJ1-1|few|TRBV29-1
CSVERQLNTEAFF
TGCAGCGTTGAACGGCAGTTGAACACTGAAGCTTTCTTT
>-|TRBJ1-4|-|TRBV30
CAWTTGAGEKLFF
TGTGCCTGGACGACGGGGGCAGGTGAAAAACTGTTTTTT
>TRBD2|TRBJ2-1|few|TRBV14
CASSHPYGVAGGLPNNEQFF
TGTGCCAGCAGCCATCCCTATGGGGTAGCGGGAGGGTTACCTAACAATGAGCAGTTCTTC
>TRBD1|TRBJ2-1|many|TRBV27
CASSTSGTGAYNEQFF
TGTGCCAGCAGTACATCCGGGACAGGGGCCTACAATGAGCAGTTCTTC
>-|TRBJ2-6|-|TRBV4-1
CASSQDQGDGANVLTF
TGCGCCAGCAGCCAAGATCAAGGAGACGGGGCCAACGTCCTGACTTTC
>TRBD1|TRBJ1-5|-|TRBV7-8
CASSLADRGLNMQPQHF
TGTGCCAGCAGCTTAGCAGACAGGGGATTGAACATGCAGCCCCAGCATTTT
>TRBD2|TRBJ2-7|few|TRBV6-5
CASSRSGSGSPYEQYF
TGTGCCAGCAGCCGCTCTGGGAGCGGGAGTCCATACGAGCAGTACTTC
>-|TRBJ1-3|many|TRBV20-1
CSAPFRNTIYF
TGCAGTGCTCCCTTTAGAAACACCATATATTTT
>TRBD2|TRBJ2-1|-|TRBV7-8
CASSLRVAGGPNEQFF
TGTGCCAGCAGCTTAAGGGTAGCGGGTGGCCCCAATGAGCAGTTCTTC
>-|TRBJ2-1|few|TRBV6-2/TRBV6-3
CASSQTGLRFF
TGTGCCAGCAGTCAAACAGGGCTTAGGTTCTTC
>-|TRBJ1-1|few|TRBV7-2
CASSPSQGSTEAFF
TGTGCCAGCAGCCCTAGTCAGGGGAGCACTGAAGCTTTCTTT
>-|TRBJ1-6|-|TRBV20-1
CSARDTLSGDSSYNSPLHF
TGCAGTGCTAGAGATACTCTCAGTGGGGATAGCTCCTATAATTCACCCCTCCACTTT
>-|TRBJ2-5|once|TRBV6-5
CASKKEAKQETQYF
TGTGCCAGCAAAAAGGAGGCTAAACAAGAGACCCAGTACTTC
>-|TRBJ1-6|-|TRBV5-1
CASSLGNKEANLHF
TGCGCCAGCAGCTTGGGGAACAAGGAGGCGAACCTCCACTTT
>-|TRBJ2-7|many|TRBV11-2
CASSNINWRSAGDTYEQYF
TGTGCCAGCAGCAACATAAACTGGAGGAGCGCAGGGGACACCTACGAGCAGTACTTC
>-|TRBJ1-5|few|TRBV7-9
CASSLDRDGPQHF
TGTGCCAGCAGCTTAGACAGGGACGGGCCCCAGCATTTT
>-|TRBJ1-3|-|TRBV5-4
CASSLALGNTIYF
TGTGCCAGCAGCTTGGCGCTTGGAAACACCATATATTTT
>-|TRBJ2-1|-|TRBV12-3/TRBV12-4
CASSYGATEQFF
TGTGCCAGCAGTTACGGGGCCACTGAGCAGTTCTTC
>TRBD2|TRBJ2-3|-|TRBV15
CATSFRDYKDTQYF
TGTGCCACCAGCTTCCGGGACTATAAAGATACGCAGTATTTT
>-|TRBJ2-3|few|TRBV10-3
CAISVTTSLRTDTQYF
TGTGCCATCAGTGTCACTACTAGTCTCCGTACAGATACGCAGTATTTT
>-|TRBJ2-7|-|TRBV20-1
CSASRLGPQRDEQYF
TGCAGTGCTAGCCGCCTGGGGCCCCAGAGGGACGAGCAGTACTTC
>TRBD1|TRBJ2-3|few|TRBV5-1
CASSLAQDRPTDTQYF
TGCGCCAGCAGCTTGGCCCAGGACAGGCCCACAGATACGCAGTATTTT
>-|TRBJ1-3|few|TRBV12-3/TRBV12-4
CASSLDPGTGNTIYF
TGTGCCAGCAGTTTAGATCCGGGGACTGGAAACACCATATATTTT
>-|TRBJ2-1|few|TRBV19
CASSMDGVSSYNEQFF
TGTGCCAGTAGTATGGATGGCGTCAGCTCCTACAATGAGCAGTTCTTC
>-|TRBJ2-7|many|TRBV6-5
CASSYAGNEQYF
TGTGCCAGCAGTTACGCGGGAAACGAGCAGTACTTC
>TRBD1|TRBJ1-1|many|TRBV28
CASRPETGGAYTEAFF
TGTGCCAGCAGGCCTGAAACAGGGGGCGCGTACACTGAAGCTTTCTTT
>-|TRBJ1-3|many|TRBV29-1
CSVVVRGQGGNTIYF
TGCAGCGTTGTAGTCCGGGGGCAGGGTGGAAACACCATATATTTT
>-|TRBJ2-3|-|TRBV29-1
CSSDTQSGGADTQYF
TGCAGCTCTGACACTCAATCCGGAGGCGCAGATACGCAGTATTTT
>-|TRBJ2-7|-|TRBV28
CASSGSGSPYELYF
TGTGCCAGCAGCGGCTCGGGCTCGCCCTACGAGCTGTACTTC
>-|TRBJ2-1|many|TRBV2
CASSEAVGPGTGEQFF
TGTGCCAGCAGTGAAGCGGTTGGTCCCGGAACGGGTGAGCAGTTCTTC
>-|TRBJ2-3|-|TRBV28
CASSLGGSADTQYF
TGTGCCAGCAGTTTGGGCGGTTCGGCAGATACGCAGTATTTT
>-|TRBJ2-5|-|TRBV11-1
CASSFEAAEETQYF
TGTGCCAGCAGCTTCGAGGCGGCGGAAGAGACCCAGTACTTC
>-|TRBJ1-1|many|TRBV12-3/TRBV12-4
CASSPTGYTEAFF
TGTGCCAGCAGTCCTACGGGGTACACTGAAGCTTTCTTT
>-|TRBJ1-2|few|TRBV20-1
CSASPYPSNNYGYTF
TGCAGTGCTAGCCCTTATCCCTCCAATAACTATGGCTACACCTTC
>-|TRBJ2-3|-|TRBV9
CASSVGWASDTQYF
TGTGCCAGCAGCGTAGGATGGGCTTCAGATACGCAGTATTTT
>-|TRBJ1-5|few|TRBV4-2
CASSREYSNQPQHF
TGTGCCAGCAGCCGCGAGTATAGCAATCAGCCCCAGCATTTT
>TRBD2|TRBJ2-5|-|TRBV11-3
CASSPGTSGTETQYF
TGTGCCAGCAGCCCCGGGACTAGCGGGACTGAGACCCAGTACTTC
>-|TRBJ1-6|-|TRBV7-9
CASSGYNSPLHF
TGTGCCAGCAGCGGATATAATTCACCCCTCCACTTT
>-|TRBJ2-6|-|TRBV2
CASREGAGANVLTF
TGTGCCAGCAGGGAGGGTGCTGGGGCCAACGTCCTGACTTTC
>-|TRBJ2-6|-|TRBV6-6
CASSYSTVVRVANVLTF
TGTGCCAGCAGTTACTCCACGGTTGTCAGGGTGGCCAACGTCCTGACTTTC
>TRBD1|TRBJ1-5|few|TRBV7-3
CASSMAGQGAGQPQHF
TGTGCCAGCAGCATGGCGGGACAGGGGGCGGGTCAGCCCCAGCATTTT
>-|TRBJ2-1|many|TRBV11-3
CASSSYGGFNEQFF
TGTGCCAGCAGCTCCTACGGGGGATTCAATGAGCAGTTCTTC
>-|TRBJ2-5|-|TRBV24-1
CATSGHRGLAQETQYF
TGTGCCACCAGTGGTCACAGGGGACTTGCACAAGAGACCCAGTACTTC
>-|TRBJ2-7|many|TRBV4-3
CASSQERRGEQYF
TGCGCCAGCAGCCAAGAAAGGCGGGGCGAGCAGTACTTC